Listed below are T cell receptor beta chains from one sample, sequenced in a study of beta chain features in type 1 diabetes. Here immunoSEQ multiplex PCR was the method, and the copy in TCRdb shows in-frame clones only, minus some. The table has 200,000 to 250,000 clones, 27% seen once. Sample: central memory CD4+ T cells from blood. These receptors were obtained from a young man in good health. The CDR3 runs from the conserved cysteine through the conserved F or W. Each record gives: V gene, CDR3 length, D gene, clone size, J gene, CDR3 protein, CDR3 DNA. A D gene is named only where the DNA matches it firmly. Clone size appears in some rows only: once, few, many, or a class for an expanded clone.

TRBV7-9	14	NA	NA	TRBJ1-5	CASSPGVSGQPQHF	TGTGCCAGCAGCCCCGGGGTTTCGGGACAGCCCCAGCATTTT
TRBV30	15	NA	NA	TRBJ2-3	CAWTRPALSTDTQYF	TGTGCCTGGACTCGTCCAGCGCTTAGCACAGATACGCAGTATTTT
TRBV10-3	14	TRBD2	NA	TRBJ2-1	CATSTSGSYNEQFF	TGTGCCACCTCGACTAGCGGGTCTTACAATGAGCAGTTCTTC
TRBV6-5	12	NA	many	TRBJ2-3	CASASLGDTQYF	TGTGCCAGCGCCTCGCTCGGGGATACGCAGTATTTT
TRBV19	15	NA	NA	TRBJ2-7	CASSIKTDGPGEQYF	TGTGCCAGTAGTATAAAAACAGACGGACCCGGCGAGCAGTACTTC
TRBV18	15	NA	NA	TRBJ2-3	CASSPNGGSTDTQYF	TGTGCCAGCTCACCAAACGGCGGGAGCACAGATACGCAGTATTTT
TRBV7-9	14	NA	NA	TRBJ1-1	CASSSARLITEAFF	TGTGCCAGCAGCTCAGCCAGGTTGATCACTGAAGCTTTCTTT
TRBV4-1	13	NA	NA	TRBJ1-5	CASSQDGDQPQHF	TGCGCCAGCAGCCAAGATGGGGACCAGCCCCAGCATTTT
TRBV7-7	15	TRBD2	NA	TRBJ2-1	CASSLVAGGPGEQFF	TGTGCCAGCAGCTTAGTGGCGGGGGGGCCGGGTGAGCAGTTCTTC
TRBV29-1	12	NA	many	TRBJ2-6	CSARAGANVLTF	TGCAGCGCCAGGGCTGGGGCCAACGTCCTGACTTTC
TRBV6-1	13	NA	few	TRBJ2-7	CASSEGAPPGQYF	TGTGCCAGCAGTGAAGGGGCCCCTCCGGGGCAGTACTTC
TRBV27	11	NA	once	TRBJ2-2	CASGRLGELFF	TGTGCCAGCGGGAGGCTCGGGGAGCTGTTTTTT
TRBV20-1	9	NA	few	TRBJ1-2	CSAGVGYTF	TGCAGTGCTGGGGTGGGCTACACCTTC
TRBV2	13	NA	NA	TRBJ1-1	CASGYGEVTEAFF	TGTGCCAGCGGGTACGGGGAGGTCACTGAAGCTTTCTTT
TRBV30	13	TRBD2	NA	TRBJ2-3	CAWTGTSRDTQYF	TGTGCCTGGACGGGGACTAGTAGAGATACGCAGTATTTT
TRBV1	14	NA	NA	TRBJ2-3	CTSSQDLATDTQYF	TGCACCAGCAGCCAAGATCTAGCGACAGATACGCAGTATTTT
TRBV4-3	16	NA	many	TRBJ2-4	CASSQDAPSAKNIQYF	TGCGCCAGCAGCCAAGATGCCCCTTCGGCCAAAAACATTCAGTACTTC
TRBV30	11	TRBD1	NA	TRBJ2-5	CAWSAGGTQYF	TGTGCCTGGAGTGCAGGGGGGACCCAGTACTTC
TRBV30	13	NA	NA	TRBJ1-6	CAWTGQYNSPLHF	TGTGCCTGGACTGGACAGTATAATTCACCCCTCCACTTT
TRBV9	15	NA	few	TRBJ2-1	CASSAQSSGDNEQFF	TGTGCCAGCAGCGCCCAATCCTCAGGGGACAATGAGCAGTTCTTC
TRBV20-1	11	NA	NA	TRBJ2-1	CSAREAGEQFF	TGCAGTGCCAGAGAGGCGGGCGAGCAGTTCTTC
TRBV30	14	TRBD1	NA	TRBJ2-5	CAWRRGGPGETQYF	TGTGCCTGGAGAAGAGGGGGCCCCGGAGAGACCCAGTACTTC
TRBV4-1	14	NA	NA	TRBJ1-2	CASSQVDGTIGYTF	TGCGCCAGCAGCCAAGTGGATGGGACTATTGGCTACACCTTC
TRBV5-1	15	NA	NA	TRBJ2-5	CASSFGGQAGETQYF	TGCGCCAGCAGCTTCGGTGGACAGGCGGGGGAGACCCAGTACTTC
TRBV18	17	NA	NA	TRBJ1-1	CASSPGGKGKGKAEAFF	TGTGCCAGCTCACCAGGAGGGAAGGGCAAGGGTAAAGCTGAAGCTTTCTTT
TRBV30	14	NA	NA	TRBJ1-1	CAWSRHTPGTEAFF	TGTGCCTGGAGCCGTCACACCCCGGGCACTGAAGCTTTCTTT
TRBV7-2	15	TRBD1	many	TRBJ2-7	CASSLEGTGKYEQYF	TGTGCCAGCAGCTTAGAGGGGACAGGAAAGTACGAGCAGTACTTC
TRBV21-1	14	NA	NA	TRBJ2-7	CASSRAAVYYEQYF	TGTGCCAGCAGCAGGGCTGCAGTTTACTACGAGCAGTACTTC
TRBV18	12	NA	NA	TRBJ1-2	CASSLQVYGYTF	TGTGCCAGCTCACTCCAGGTCTATGGCTACACCTTC
TRBV6-6	14	NA	NA	TRBJ2-4	CASKAWEEANIQYF	TGTGCCAGCAAGGCTTGGGAGGAAGCAAACATTCAGTACTTC
TRBV10-3	16	NA	many	TRBJ2-3	CAIRAGTGASTDTQYF	TGTGCCATCAGAGCCGGGACTGGTGCTAGCACAGATACGCAGTATTTT
TRBV11-2	15	NA	few	TRBJ2-3	CASSLSELPTDTQYF	TGTGCCAGCAGCTTATCGGAACTCCCCACAGATACGCAGTATTTT
TRBV6-5	12	TRBD1	few	TRBJ2-4	CASSRQGNIQYF	TGTGCCAGCAGCCGACAGGGAAACATTCAGTACTTC
TRBV10-3	15	TRBD1	few	TRBJ1-1	CAIRDRVPTLTEAFF	TGTGCCATCAGGGACAGGGTACCGACATTAACTGAAGCTTTCTTT
TRBV28	13	NA	NA	TRBJ2-3	CASTPRGALTQYF	TGTGCCAGTACCCCTCGGGGGGCTTTGACGCAGTATTTT
TRBV7-2	16	TRBD1	few	TRBJ2-2	CASSPRTGENTGELFF	TGTGCCAGCAGCCCACGGACAGGGGAGAACACCGGGGAGCTGTTTTTT
TRBV18	14	NA	NA	TRBJ2-7	CASSPSRANYEQYF	TGTGCCAGCTCACCATCCAGAGCGAACTACGAGCAGTACTTC
TRBV7-9	15	TRBD2	few	TRBJ2-1	CASSTSGQSYNEQFF	TGTGCCAGCAGCACTAGCGGGCAGTCCTACAATGAGCAGTTCTTC
TRBV7-6	13	TRBD2	NA	TRBJ2-1	CASSYSSGRRLFF	TGTGCCAGCAGCTACTCTAGCGGGAGGAGGCTGTTCTTC
TRBV29-1	10	NA	few	TRBJ2-5	CSCYQETQYF	TGCAGCTGTTACCAAGAGACCCAGTACTTC
TRBV25-1	15	TRBD1	once	TRBJ2-7	CASRTGGARAGEQYF	TGTGCCAGCCGGACAGGGGGCGCAAGAGCGGGGGAGCAGTACTTC
TRBV28	16	TRBD2	few	TRBJ2-4	CASSRLAEIAKNIQYF	TGTGCCAGCAGTCGACTAGCGGAGATAGCCAAAAACATTCAGTACTTC
TRBV29-1	13	TRBD1	few	TRBJ2-5	CSVVPGQSETQYF	TGCAGCGTTGTCCCGGGACAGTCAGAGACCCAGTACTTC
TRBV11-2	13	NA	NA	TRBJ2-1	CASSFRELGEQFF	TGTGCCAGCAGCTTCCGAGAGCTGGGTGAGCAGTTCTTC
TRBV30	15	NA	once	TRBJ2-5	CAWSVLIRGKETQYF	TGTGCCTGGAGTGTACTGATAAGGGGAAAAGAGACCCAGTACTTC
TRBV2	12	NA	NA	TRBJ2-5	CASSVETETQYF	TGTGCCAGCAGTGTCGAGACAGAGACCCAGTACTTC
TRBV5-6	15	NA	NA	TRBJ1-1	CASSLDGKMNTEAFF	TGTGCCAGCAGCTTGGATGGGAAGATGAACACTGAAGCTTTCTTT
TRBV7-9	13	NA	NA	TRBJ1-1	CASSLGGLTEAFF	TGTGCCAGCAGCTTAGGGGGCCTCACTGAAGCTTTCTTT
TRBV5-1	16	TRBD1	NA	TRBJ2-4	CASSPDPAGQGDIQYF	TGCGCCAGCAGCCCCGACCCCGCGGGACAGGGTGACATTCAGTACTTC